A selection of T cell receptor beta chains follows, all from one sample in a study of cytomegalovirus exposure and HLA in healthy donors. The repertoire was sequenced with immunoSEQ multiplex PCR; TCRdb's copy has only in-frame clones and lacks some. The sample carries roughly 130,000 clones, 79% recorded once. Sequencing used PBMCs. These receptors were obtained from a young man in good health and CMV-seronegative. Both conserved end residues are trimmed from each CDR3. Each record gives: V gene, J gene, CDR3 protein.

>TRBV5-4|TRBJ2-7
ASSPLGAGGLGEQY
>TRBV7-9|TRBJ2-3
ASTLRRSSTDTQY
>TRBV28|TRBJ2-7
ASSLAGSVSYEQY
>TRBV19|TRBJ1-1
ASSFNRVSTEAF
>TRBV7-2|TRBJ1-5
ASSPSRDRGPQH
>TRBV4-3|TRBJ2-1
ASSHQGTSSYNEQF
>TRBV14|TRBJ2-5
ASSQERVSWWAEETQY
>TRBV18|TRBJ2-1
ASSPRSSGYSAYNEQF
>TRBV5-6|TRBJ2-1
ASSQGLAEYNEQF
>TRBV9|TRBJ2-3
ASSALTGQLFTDTQY
>TRBV14|TRBJ1-1
ASSPVATGKGF
>TRBV15|TRBJ1-1
ATRGQTMNTEAF
>TRBV7-2|TRBJ2-3
ASSLRLAGGDTQY
>TRBV4-1|TRBJ1-5
ASSQFTENQPQH
>TRBV5-1|TRBJ1-4
ASSTIPGQGNEKLF
>TRBV9|TRBJ2-1
ASSVQREYEQF
>TRBV18|TRBJ2-1
ASSLGTASTEQF
>TRBV2|TRBJ1-1
ASRLQGMNTEAF
>TRBV7-3|.
ASSPPGSYEQY
>TRBV11-3|TRBJ2-2
ASSLAGRNTGELF
>TRBV6-1|TRBJ2-3
ASSAGDTDTQY
>TRBV19|TRBJ1-5
ASSIAGSGNQPQH
>TRBV5-1|TRBJ2-2
ASSREDSLYTGELF
>TRBV7-9|.
ASSLAPDPQDYEQY
>TRBV10-1|TRBJ2-3
ASSEAGEDTQY